Below, 13 T cell receptor beta chains from the same sample are listed, as sequenced in a study of regulatory and conventional T cells in RAG deficiency (dated by TCRdb to the late 2010s). Library preparation was by the immunoSEQ multiplex PCR assay. The table comes from immuneACCESS by way of TCRdb, which keeps in-frame sequences with V and J called. Part of the clones is missing from these tables; in studies checked, under half for an unresolved V gene and the rest for unknown reasons. The sample contains about 46,000 clones, around 90% of them found a single time. Roughly 0.51% of the sample is taken by the ten largest. Before genomic DNA extraction, conventional CD4+ T cells were purified from blood as CD25-low CD127-high cells. Another study also made use of these data, one on regulatory T cells. From that second study: For the multiplex PCR, 52 forward TRBV primers and 13 reverse TRBJ primers were used, and amplification bias was corrected with both assay-based and computational methods.

Sequencing was done on a sample of CD4+ effector T cells sorted from blood. These receptor sequences come from a human donor in good health.

V usage is TRBV9 and J usage is TRBJ2-2, with TRBD1 matching 7 bases. Unmatched junction bases numbered 3, after V lost 0 bases and J lost 1 base. The V gene's germline CDR1 is SGDLS and CDR2 YYNGEE. The CDR3 length is 16 residues. The CDR3, as DNA: TGTGCCAGCAGCGTAGAGCCAGGGGGGAACACCGGGGAGCTGTTTTTT. This sequence encodes CASSVEPGGNTGELFF.

The genes are TRBV2 and TRBJ1-1; TRBD1 aligns across 7 bases. CDR1 is SNHLY and CDR2 is FYNNEI in the germline V gene. V was pared by 7 bases and J by 11 bases, with 13 bases of the junction left unmatched. This CDR3 comprises 13 residues. The CDR3: CASIGETGTNAFF. The CDR3 nucleotides read TGTGCCAGCATCGGAGAGACAGGGACGAACGCTTTCTTT.

This clone has more than one count but fewer than ten. This chain connects TRBV10-3 to TRBJ1-2, with TRBD1 identical over 8 bases. Germline assignment: CDR1 ENHRY and CDR2 SYGVKD. The CDR3 spans 17 residues. J gave up 6 bases and V 2 bases, and 14 bases lay outside the gene matches. The CDR3 DNA follows: TGTGCCATCAGTGAGCCCTATGGGGCAGGGGGCGAGAATGGCTACACCTTC. Translating gives CAISEPYGAGGENGYTF.

This clone was seen a single time. The chain employs TRBV6-5 and TRBJ1-5, with 7 nucleotides matching TRBD1. The CDR3 length is 15 residues. With 6 bases clipped from V and 0 bases from J, the junction kept 5 bases outside the gene matches. CDR1 MNHEY and CDR2 SVGAGI come from the germline V gene. CDR3 protein: CASRETGNSNQPQHF. The CDR3, as DNA: TGTGCCAGCAGGGAGACAGGGAATAGCAATCAGCCCCAGCATTTT.

V usage is TRBV5-5 and J usage is TRBJ2-6; unclear D gene. The CDR3 covers 16 residues. From germline, CDR1 is SGHKS and CDR2 YYEKEE (reference sequence). Deletions cut 2 bases from V and 0 bases from J, with 9 bases between. The CDR3 sequence is CASSFLPASGANVLTF. The DNA of the CDR3 is TGTGCCAGCAGCTTCCTACCGGCCTCTGGGGCCAACGTCCTGACTTTC.

The V and J genes are TRBV5-6 and TRBJ2-5, with 7 bases that match TRBD1. Trimming cost V 1 base and J 4 bases; bases outside gene matches: 7. The CDR3 is 15 amino acids. CDR1 is SGHDT, CDR2 YYEEEE, per germline. In DNA form, the CDR3 reads TGTGCCAGCAGCTTGAAGGGGGCAGGGACAGAGACCCAGTACTTC. Translating it yields CASSLKGAGTETQYF.

The gene calls are TRBV7-3 and TRBJ2-1, with no clear D. The CDR3 covers 13 residues. The germline gives CDR1 SGHTA, CDR2 FQGTGA. Trimming shortened V by 0 bases and J by 7 bases, and 7 bases separated the two germline ends. The CDR3 spells CASSLTLRNEQFF. As DNA, the CDR3 is TGTGCCAGCAGCTTAACGTTGCGAAATGAGCAGTTCTTC. The entire variable domain, with the rest obtained from reference TRBV7-3 and TRBJ2-1, is as follows: GAGVSQTPSNKVTEKGKYVELRCDPISGHTALYWYRQSLGQGPEFLIYFQGTGAADDSGLPNDRFFAVRPEGSVSTLKIQRTERGDSAVYLCASSLTLRNEQFFGPGTRLTVL.

The chain recombines TRBV5-5 with TRBJ2-6; D not certain. V lost 0 bases, J lost 0 bases, and 7 bases lay in between. The germline V gene encodes CDR1 SGHKS and CDR2 YYEKEE (reference sequence). The CDR3 is 16 residues long. CDR3 residues: CASSLEFYSGANVLTF. Written as DNA, the CDR3 is TGTGCCAGCAGCTTGGAGTTTTACTCTGGGGCCAACGTCCTGACTTTC.

V is TRBV7-9 and J is TRBJ2-3; TRBD2 is a possible D gene (6 bases). V was cut by 5 bases and J by 6 bases, with 21 bases left in between. Germline CDR1 is SEHNR and CDR2 is FQNEAQ (reference sequence). The CDR3 spans 16 residues. CDR3 residues: CASSTQLARMGDTQYF. DNA for the CDR3: TGTGCCAGCAGCACCCAACTAGCCCGGATGGGGGATACGCAGTATTTT.

The chain couples TRBV11-2 to TRBJ2-1; D gene ambiguous. The V gene's germline CDR1 is SGHAT and CDR2 FQNNGV. Between the trimmed V and J ends, which lost 1 base and 6 bases, there was a span of 1 base. CDR3 length equals 11 residues. The CDR3 here is CASSLANEQFF. The CDR3 nucleotides are TGTGCCAGCAGCTTAGCCAATGAGCAGTTCTTC.

V usage is TRBV7-8 and J usage is TRBJ1-2, with a weak D call TRBD1 (5 bases). Trimming took 5 bases from V and 2 from J, leaving 18 bases between them. Looked up from germline, CDR1 is SGHVS and CDR2 is FQNEAQ. The CDR3 covers 16 residues. CDR3 region: CASSHVSVGENYGYTF. The CDR3 DNA reads as TGTGCCAGCAGCCATGTTAGTGTAGGGGAGAACTATGGCTACACCTTC.

This clone appeared a few times. The J gene is TRBJ1-2, the V gene TRBV18; the D is unclear. The V end was cut by 3 bases, the J end by 1 base, with 15 bases between. CDR1 is KGHSH, CDR2 LQKENI, per germline. The CDR3 consists of 16 residues. As DNA, the CDR3 is TGTGCCAGCTCACCGGTACAGAGGTTGGGTAACTATGGCTACACCTTC. Protein: CASSPVQRLGNYGYTF. Drawing the rest from reference TRBV18 and TRBJ1-2, the complete variable domain is NAGVMQNPRHLVRRRGQEARLRCSPMKGHSHVYWYRQLPEEGLKFMVYLQKENIIDESGMPKERFSAEFPKEGPSILRIQQVVRGDSAAYFCASSPVQRLGNYGYTFGSGTRLTVV.

This clone was counted between two and nine times. The chain combines TRBV19 with TRBJ2-2; tentatively, D is TRBD1 (6 bases). This CDR3 region has 14 residues. V shed 3 bases and J shed 6 bases, with 11 bases lying between them. CDR1 and CDR2 from the germline V gene are LNHDA and SQIVND (reference sequence). CDR3 residues: CASSIWGHAGELFF. The CDR3 DNA sequence: TGTGCCAGTAGTATCTGGGGGCATGCCGGGGAGCTGTTTTTT.